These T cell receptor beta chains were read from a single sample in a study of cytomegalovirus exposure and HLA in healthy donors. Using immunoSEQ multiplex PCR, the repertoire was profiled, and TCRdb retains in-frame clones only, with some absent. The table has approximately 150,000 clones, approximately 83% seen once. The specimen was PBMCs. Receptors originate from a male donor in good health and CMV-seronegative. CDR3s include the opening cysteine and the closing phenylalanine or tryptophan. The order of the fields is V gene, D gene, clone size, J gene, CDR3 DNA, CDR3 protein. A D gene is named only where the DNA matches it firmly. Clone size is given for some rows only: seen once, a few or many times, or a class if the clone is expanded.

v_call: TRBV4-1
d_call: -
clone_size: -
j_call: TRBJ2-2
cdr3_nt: TGCGCCAGCAACCAGGAGGGAAGGGCGGACACCGGGGAGCTGTTTTTT
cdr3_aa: CASNQEGRADTGELFF

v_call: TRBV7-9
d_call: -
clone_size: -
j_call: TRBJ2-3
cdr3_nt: TGTGCCAGCAGCTTTGGACAGACTACTAGCACAGATACGCAGTATTTT
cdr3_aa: CASSFGQTTSTDTQYF

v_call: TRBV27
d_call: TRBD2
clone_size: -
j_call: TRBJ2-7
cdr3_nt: TGTGCCAGCAGTTTTCTAGCGGGAGGCGTTTACGAGCAGTACTTC
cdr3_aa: CASSFLAGGVYEQYF

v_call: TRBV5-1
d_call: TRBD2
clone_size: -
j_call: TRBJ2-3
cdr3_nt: TGCGCCAGCAGCGTAAGCGGGGCCCCAGATACGCAGTATTTT
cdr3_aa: CASSVSGAPDTQYF

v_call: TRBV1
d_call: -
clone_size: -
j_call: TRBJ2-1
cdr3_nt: TGCACCAGCAGCCCTACTAGCGGGGGAAACAATGAGCAGTTCTTC
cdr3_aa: CTSSPTSGGNNEQFF

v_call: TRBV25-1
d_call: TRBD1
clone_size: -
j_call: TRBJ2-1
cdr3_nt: TGTGCCAGCAGTGATTTGGGATCTGGACAGGGGAGCTACAATGAGCAGTTCTTC
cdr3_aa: CASSDLGSGQGSYNEQFF

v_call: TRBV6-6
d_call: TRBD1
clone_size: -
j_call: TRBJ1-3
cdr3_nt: TGTGCCAGCAGTAACCGGGACAGGCTCTCTGGAAACACCATATATTTT
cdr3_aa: CASSNRDRLSGNTIYF

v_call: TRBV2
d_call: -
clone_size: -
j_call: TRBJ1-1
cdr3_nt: TGTGCCAGCAGTGTTTCGCCGCCAGGGGTGAACACTGAAGCTTTCTTT
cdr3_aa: CASSVSPPGVNTEAFF

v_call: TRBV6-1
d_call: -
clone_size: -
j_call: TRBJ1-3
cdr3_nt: TGTGCCAGCAGTGCTACCGTCGACAGTTCCAACACCATATATTTT
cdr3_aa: CASSATVDSSNTIYF

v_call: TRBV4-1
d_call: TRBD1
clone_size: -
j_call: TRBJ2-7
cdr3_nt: TGCGCCAGCAGCTTTTGGGACAGGGGAGGCGAGCAGTACTTC
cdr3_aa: CASSFWDRGGEQYF

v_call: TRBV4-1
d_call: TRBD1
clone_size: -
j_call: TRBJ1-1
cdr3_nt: TGCGCCAGCAGCCAGAACTACAGGGGGGGGTATGAAACTGAAGCTTTCTTT
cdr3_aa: CASSQNYRGGYETEAFF

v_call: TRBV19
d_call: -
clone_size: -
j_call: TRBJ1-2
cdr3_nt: TGTGCCAGTAGTATCCGCCCGCATGCTCTAGTAATGGGCTACACCTTC
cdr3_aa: CASSIRPHALVMGYTF

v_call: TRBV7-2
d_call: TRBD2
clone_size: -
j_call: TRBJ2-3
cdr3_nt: TGTGCCAGCAGCCCCCGTGGGGCGGGGGGGATCACAGATACGCAGTATTTT
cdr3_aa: CASSPRGAGGITDTQYF

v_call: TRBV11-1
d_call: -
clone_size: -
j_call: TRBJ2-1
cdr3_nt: TGTGCCAGCAGCTTAGCGAGGGGGACCTACAATGAGCAGTTCTTC
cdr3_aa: CASSLARGTYNEQFF

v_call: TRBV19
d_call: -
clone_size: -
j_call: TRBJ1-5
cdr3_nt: TGTGCCAGTACCCACCCGGTGGGGGGGATCGGGAGAAATCAGCCCCAGCATTTT
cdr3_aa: CASTHPVGGIGRNQPQHF

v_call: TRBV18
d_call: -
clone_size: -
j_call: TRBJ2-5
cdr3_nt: TGTGCCAGCTCACCTCCTTCGAGCGCCCAGTACTTC
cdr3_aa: CASSPPSSAQYF

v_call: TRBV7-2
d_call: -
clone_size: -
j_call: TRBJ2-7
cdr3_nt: TGTGCCAGCAGCTTAGGGGTACTGAGGGAGCAGTACTTC
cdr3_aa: CASSLGVLREQYF

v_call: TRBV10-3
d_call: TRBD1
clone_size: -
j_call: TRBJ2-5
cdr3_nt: TGTGCCATCAGTGGCCCAGGGGGCGGGGAGACCCAGTACTTC
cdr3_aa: CAISGPGGGETQYF

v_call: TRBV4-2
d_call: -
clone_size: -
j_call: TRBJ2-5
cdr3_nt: TGTGCCAGCAGCCGCGCCTCTGGGTTTTCTCGGGGCGGGGAGCAGTACTTC
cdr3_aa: CASSRASGFSRGGEQYF

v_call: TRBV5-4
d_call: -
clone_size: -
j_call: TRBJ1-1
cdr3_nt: TGTGCCAGCAGTACGGTGAACACTGAAGCTTTCTTT
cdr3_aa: CASSTVNTEAFF

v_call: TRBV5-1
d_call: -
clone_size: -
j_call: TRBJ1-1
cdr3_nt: TGCGCCAGCAGCTTGGGAGTATGGGAGGGCATGAACACTGAAGCTTTCTTT
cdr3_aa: CASSLGVWEGMNTEAFF

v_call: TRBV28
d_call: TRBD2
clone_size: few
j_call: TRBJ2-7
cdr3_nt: TGTGCCAGCAGTTTAGCCCTAGCGGGGGTTCGCTCCTACGAGCAGTACTTC
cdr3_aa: CASSLALAGVRSYEQYF

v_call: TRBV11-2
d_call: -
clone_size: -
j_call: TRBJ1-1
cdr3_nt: TGTGCCAGCAGACTGAGGGGGATCAGGGAGATGAACACTGAAGCTTTCTTT
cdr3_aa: CASRLRGIREMNTEAFF

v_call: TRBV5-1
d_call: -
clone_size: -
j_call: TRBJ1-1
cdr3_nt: TGCGTTAGGGAGGGGAACACTGAAGCTTTCTTT
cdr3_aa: CVREGNTEAFF

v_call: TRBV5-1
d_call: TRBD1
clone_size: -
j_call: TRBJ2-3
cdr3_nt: TGCGCCAGCAGCGATCCCACAGGACAGGGAGGCACAGATACGCAGTATTTT
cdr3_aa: CASSDPTGQGGTDTQYF

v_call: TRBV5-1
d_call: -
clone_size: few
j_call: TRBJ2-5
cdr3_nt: TGCGCCAGCAGCTTACAAGTCCAAGAGACCCAGTACTTC
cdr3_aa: CASSLQVQETQYF

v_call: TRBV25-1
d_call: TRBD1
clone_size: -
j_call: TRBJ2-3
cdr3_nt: TGTGCCAGCAGTGGTGGGACAGGGATGTCAGATACGCAGTATTTT
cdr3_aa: CASSGGTGMSDTQYF

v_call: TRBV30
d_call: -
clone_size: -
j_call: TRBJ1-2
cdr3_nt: TGTGCCAAATCCCAGGCGAACTATGGCTACACCTTC
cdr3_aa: CAKSQANYGYTF

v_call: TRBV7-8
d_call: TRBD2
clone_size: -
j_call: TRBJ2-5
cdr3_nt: TGTGCCAGCAGCTTAAGGACTAGCGGGGGGGCCGTGGAGACCCAGTACTTC
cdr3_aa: CASSLRTSGGAVETQYF

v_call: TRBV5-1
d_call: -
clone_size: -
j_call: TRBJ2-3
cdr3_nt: TGCGCCAGCAGCTTGGAGGCGAGCGGCACTAGCACAGATACGCAGTATTTT
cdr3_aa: CASSLEASGTSTDTQYF

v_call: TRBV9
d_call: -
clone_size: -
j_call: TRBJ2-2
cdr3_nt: TGTGCCAGCAGTGCGGGACTCTTTTTCACCGGGGAGCTGTTTTTT
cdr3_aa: CASSAGLFFTGELFF

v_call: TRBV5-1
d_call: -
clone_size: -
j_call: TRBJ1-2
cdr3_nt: TGCGCCAGCAGCTTGGAATTTTTGTCGGCGGGAGGCTACACCTTC
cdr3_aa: CASSLEFLSAGGYTF

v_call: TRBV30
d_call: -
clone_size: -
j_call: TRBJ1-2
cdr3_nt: TGTGCCTGGATGGGGGGGAAGGGGCGAGCGTCAGGCTACACCTTC
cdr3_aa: CAWMGGKGRASGYTF

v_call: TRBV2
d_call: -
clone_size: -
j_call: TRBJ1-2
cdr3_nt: TGTGCCAGCAAAGTGCAGGGATGGGATGGCTACACCTTC
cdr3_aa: CASKVQGWDGYTF

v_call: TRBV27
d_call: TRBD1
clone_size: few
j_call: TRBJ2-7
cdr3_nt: TGTGCCAGCAGTTTAACCCCGGGACAGAATTTCTACGAGCAGTACTTC
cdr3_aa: CASSLTPGQNFYEQYF

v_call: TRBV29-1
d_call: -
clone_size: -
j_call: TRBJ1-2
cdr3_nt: TGCAGCGTTCCACAGCCTAACTATGGCTACACCTTC
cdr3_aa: CSVPQPNYGYTF

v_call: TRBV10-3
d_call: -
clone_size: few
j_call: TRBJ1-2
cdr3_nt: TGTGCCATCACTCCAATGAAAGAGCGGACTAACTATGGCTACACCTTC
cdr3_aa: CAITPMKERTNYGYTF

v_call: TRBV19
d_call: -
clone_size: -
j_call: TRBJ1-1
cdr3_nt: TGTGCCAGTAGTCCTTTTGGGCAGTCGAACACTGAAGCTTTCTTT
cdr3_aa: CASSPFGQSNTEAFF

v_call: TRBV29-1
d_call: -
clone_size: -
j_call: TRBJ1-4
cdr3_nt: TGCAGCGTTGCTGAGCCAAAACTGTTTTTT
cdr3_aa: CSVAEPKLFF

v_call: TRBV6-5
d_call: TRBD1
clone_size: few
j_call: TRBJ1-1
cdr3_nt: TGTGCCAGCAGTCTGACAGGGCCGTACACTGAAGCTTTCTTT
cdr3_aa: CASSLTGPYTEAFF

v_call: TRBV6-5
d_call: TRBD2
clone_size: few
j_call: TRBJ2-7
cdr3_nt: TGTGCCAGCAGTAAACTAGCGGGGGAATCCTACGAGCAGTACTTC
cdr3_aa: CASSKLAGESYEQYF

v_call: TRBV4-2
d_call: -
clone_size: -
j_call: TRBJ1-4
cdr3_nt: TGTGCCAGCAGCCAACCCCCCGGGACTTCTAATGAAAAACTGTTTTTT
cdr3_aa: CASSQPPGTSNEKLFF

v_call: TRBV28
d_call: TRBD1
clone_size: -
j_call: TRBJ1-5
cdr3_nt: TGTGCCAGCAGTTTACCAGACTGGACAGGGGCTTTTAGCAATCAGCCCCAGCATTTT
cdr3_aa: CASSLPDWTGAFSNQPQHF

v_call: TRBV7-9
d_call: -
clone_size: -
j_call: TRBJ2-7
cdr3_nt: TGTGCCAGCAGCTTAGCCTACAGGACGTACGAGCAGTACTTC
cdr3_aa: CASSLAYRTYEQYF

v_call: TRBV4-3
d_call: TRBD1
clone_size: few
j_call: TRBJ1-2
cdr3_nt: TGCGCCAGCAGCCAAGAGGGGCCCTGGACAGGGGGCACTAACTATGGCTACACCTTC
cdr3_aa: CASSQEGPWTGGTNYGYTF

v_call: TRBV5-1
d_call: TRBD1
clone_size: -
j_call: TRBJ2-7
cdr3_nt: TGCGCCAGCAGTCCCCCCGGGACAGGGGGTATCGACGAGCAGTACTTC
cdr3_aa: CASSPPGTGGIDEQYF

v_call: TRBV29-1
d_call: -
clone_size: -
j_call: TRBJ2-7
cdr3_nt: TGCAGCGTTGAAGACGGGAGCTCCTACGAGCAGTACTTC
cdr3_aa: CSVEDGSSYEQYF

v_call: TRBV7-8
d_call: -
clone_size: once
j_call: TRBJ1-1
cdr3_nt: TGTGCCAGCAGCTGGGGAGGGGGTGAGAACACTGAAGCTTTCTTT
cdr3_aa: CASSWGGGENTEAFF

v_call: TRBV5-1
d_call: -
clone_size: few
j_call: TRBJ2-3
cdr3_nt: TGCGCCAGCGACATTCAGACGGGGGGCATTACAACAGATACGCAGTATTTT
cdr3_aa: CASDIQTGGITTDTQYF

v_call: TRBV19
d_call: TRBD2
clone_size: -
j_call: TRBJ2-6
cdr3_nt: TGTGCCAGTAGTTCGGGGGGGCTAGCCTCTGGGGCCAACGTCCTGACTTTC
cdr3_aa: CASSSGGLASGANVLTF

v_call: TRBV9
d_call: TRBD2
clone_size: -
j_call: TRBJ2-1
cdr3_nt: TGTGCCAGCAGCGCCCCACCAGCGGGAGTAACCAATGAGCAGTTCTTC
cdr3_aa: CASSAPPAGVTNEQFF

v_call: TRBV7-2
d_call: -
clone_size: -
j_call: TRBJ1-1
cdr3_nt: TGTGCCAGCAGCCCTGCGCGGGGGACTGGCGCTGAAGCTTTCTTT
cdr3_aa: CASSPARGTGAEAFF

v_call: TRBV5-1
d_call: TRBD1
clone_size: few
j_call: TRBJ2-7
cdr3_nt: TGCGCCAGCAGCTTGGGTTTTGGACAGGCCTACGAGCAGTACTTC
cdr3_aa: CASSLGFGQAYEQYF